The 19 T cell receptor beta chains reported below all come from one sample, sequenced in a study of control samples from healthy donors and cancer patients. The method was immunoSEQ multiplex PCR; TCRdb's version includes in-frame clones alone and lacks a portion of them. Of 130,000 or so clones in the sample, around 94% were seen once. The sequencing input was blood. The receptors were gathered from a man aged 40-55 years in good health.

V is TRBV6-1 and J is TRBJ1-6; D gene unclear. Germline values: CDR1 MNHNS, CDR2 SASEGT. Trimming left V 1 base short and J 4 bases short, with 11 bases between. This CDR3 has 16 residues. The CDR3 nucleotides read TGTGCCAGCAGTGAAGGCGCGGGAGGATATAATTCACCCCTCCACTTT. The encoded protein is CASSEGAGGYNSPLHF.

The chain links TRBV6-5 to TRBJ1-1; 7 bases match TRBD1. V gave up 6 bases and J gave up 6 bases; unmatched junction bases: 13. Germline loops: CDR1 MNHEY, CDR2 SVGAGI. The CDR3 has 15 residues. The CDR3, as DNA: TGTGCCAGCAGGCCGGACAACAGGGGTTTCGCTGAAGCTTTCTTT. It codes for CASRPDNRGFAEAFF.

This sequence joins TRBV27 and TRBJ2-7; D is perhaps TRBD1 (5 bases). The V end was cut by 2 bases, the J end by 4 bases, with 9 bases between. The CDR3 loop spans 13 amino acids. Germline lookup yields CDR1 MNHEY and CDR2 SMNVEV (reference sequence). The CDR3 DNA sequence: TGTGCCAGCAGTTTAGGGGCGCGATACGAGCAGTACTTC. This translates into CASSLGARYEQYF.

V usage is TRBV27 and J usage is TRBJ1-6; 10 bases align to TRBD1. The CDR3 spans 16 residues. Germline values: CDR1 MNHEY, CDR2 SMNVEV (reference sequence). Unmatched junction bases numbered 11, after V lost 5 bases and J lost 10 bases. CDR3 coding DNA: TGTGCCAGCAGTCCCCAGGGACAGGGGTCGGTCTCACCCCTCCACTTT. Translation: CASSPQGQGSVSPLHF.

The V gene is TRBV5-6, the J gene TRBJ2-7; TRBD1 aligns across 8 bases. The CDR3 is 16 amino acids. V lost 3 bases and J lost 4; bases outside the gene matches: 12. Per the germline V gene, CDR1 is SGHDT and CDR2 is YYEEEE. The CDR3 reads CASSSGPVTGVYEQYF. CDR3 in DNA: TGTGCCAGCAGCTCGGGTCCCGTGACAGGGGTTTACGAGCAGTACTTC. Combining the CDR3 with reference TRBV5-6 and TRBJ2-7 gives the whole variable domain DAGVTQSPTHLIKTRGQQVTLRCSPKSGHDTVSWYQQALGQGPQFIFQYYEEEERQRGNFPDRFSGHQFPNYSSELNVNALLLGDSALYLCASSSGPVTGVYEQYFGPGTRLTVT.

The rearrangement joins TRBV9 to TRBJ2-7; D call uncertain. Germline V gives CDR1 SGDLS, CDR2 YYNGEE. The CDR3 extends over 14 amino acids. V was clipped by 3 bases and J by 2 bases, with 12 bases between them. The CDR3 loop reads CASSAGGITYEQYF. The CDR3 bases are TGTGCCAGCAGCGCCGGCGGTATAACCTACGAGCAGTACTTC. Filled out from reference TRBV9 and TRBJ2-7, the complete variable domain reads DSGVTQTPKHLITATGQRVTLRCSPRSGDLSVYWYQQSLDQGLQFLIQYYNGEERAKGNILERFSAQQFPDLHSELNLSSLELGDSALYFCASSAGGITYEQYFGPGTRLTVT.

The J gene is TRBJ1-5, the V gene TRBV2, with 10 bases that match TRBD1. V was clipped by 7 bases and J by 4 bases; unmatched bases: 4. Germline-derived CDR1 and CDR2 are SNHLY and FYNNEI. The CDR3 length is 14 residues. CDR3 nucleotides: TGTGCCAGCATGCTGGACAGGGGGAATCAGCCCCAGCATTTT. The encoded protein is CASMLDRGNQPQHF. Full variable domain (outside the CDR3, taken from reference TRBV2 and TRBJ1-5): EPEVTQTPSHQVTQMGQEVILRCVPISNHLYFYWYRQILGQKVEFLVSFYNNEISEKSEIFDDQFSVERPDGSNFTLKIRSTKLEDSAMYFCASMLDRGNQPQHFGDGTRLSIL.

J is TRBJ1-4 and V is TRBV6-5; 7 nucleotides align to TRBD1. The CDR3 covers 15 residues. With V trimmed by 8 bases and J by 9 bases, 15 bases remained unmatched. Germline CDR1 reads MNHEY; CDR2 reads SVGAGI. This chain's CDR3 is CASFGTVDREKKLFF. The DNA of the CDR3 is TGTGCCAGCTTTGGGACAGTCGATAGGGAAAAAAAACTGTTTTTT.

The rearrangement uses TRBV9 and TRBJ2-7; TRBD2 matches at 9 bases. This CDR3 is built from 14 residues. Unmatched junction bases numbered 4, after V lost 4 bases and J lost 2 bases. Germline V gene data show CDR1 as SGDLS and CDR2 as YYNGEE. CDR3 bases: TGTGCCAGCAGCCCGACTAGCGGCACCTACGAGCAGTACTTC. As protein: CASSPTSGTYEQYF.

The chain links TRBV4-1 to TRBJ2-1, with TRBD2 as a possible D gene (6 bases). CDR1 MGHRA and CDR2 YSYEKL come from the germline V gene. V dropped 0 bases and J dropped 0 bases, with 9 bases sitting between them. This CDR3 region has 16 residues. The CDR3 reads CASSQDYGSSYNEQFF. CDR3 coding DNA: TGCGCCAGCAGCCAAGATTACGGGAGCTCCTACAATGAGCAGTTCTTC.

This sequence joins TRBV7-9 and TRBJ2-2, with D unclear. The CDR3 loop spans 14 amino acids. Germline loops: CDR1 SEHNR, CDR2 FQNEAQ (reference sequence). The V end was cut by 1 base, the J end by 7 bases, with 10 bases between. CDR3 DNA sequence: TGTGCCAGCAGCTTAGGGGCTCGACACGGGGAGCTGTTTTTT. Translating it yields CASSLGARHGELFF.

The rearrangement joins TRBV19 to TRBJ1-6; D not certain. Germline values: CDR1 LNHDA, CDR2 SQIVND (reference sequence). The CDR3 consists of 16 residues. V lost 2 bases and J 13 bases, leaving 21 bases between the germline ends. The CDR3 here is CASSIKLGSLTTPLHF. CDR3 DNA: TGTGCCAGTAGTATAAAATTGGGCAGCCTCACAACCCCCCTCCACTTT.

This chain joins TRBV11-2 and TRBJ2-5, with TRBD1 matching 7 bases. The V gene's germline CDR1 is SGHAT and CDR2 FQNNGV. V was clipped by 4 bases and J by 10 bases; unmatched bases: 12. The CDR3 has 14 residues. Here the CDR3 reads CASSSRQGAIDQYF. As DNA, the CDR3 is TGTGCCAGCAGCTCCCGACAGGGAGCTATCGACCAGTACTTC.

V usage is TRBV7-2 and J usage is TRBJ2-7, with 9 positions matching TRBD2. This CDR3 is 13 amino acids long. V gave up 3 bases and J gave up 6 bases; unmatched junction bases: 3. Germline values: CDR1 SGHTA, CDR2 FQGNSA. This chain's CDR3 is CASSFGTSREQYF. The CDR3 region has the DNA TGTGCCAGCAGCTTCGGGACTAGCCGCGAGCAGTACTTC.

The V gene is TRBV10-3, the J gene TRBJ1-1; D might be TRBD1 (5 bases). Germline CDR1 reads ENHRY; CDR2 reads SYGVKD. The CDR3 is 14 residues long. V shed 6 bases and J shed 4 bases, with 15 bases lying between them. The CDR3 DNA follows: TGTGCCATCAGACCTCGGGACGGAGGCACTGAAGCTTTCTTT. Protein product: CAIRPRDGGTEAFF.

This clone was recorded a few times. The J gene is TRBJ2-2, the V gene TRBV27; no clear D. CDR3 size: 16 residues. Trimming shortened V by 2 bases and J by 1 base, and 11 bases separated the two germline ends. The V gene's germline CDR1 is MNHEY and CDR2 SMNVEV (reference sequence). CDR3 sequence (DNA): TGTGCCAGCAGTTTACAAACGCCGCTGAACACCGGGGAGCTGTTTTTT. Protein sequence: CASSLQTPLNTGELFF.

This chain links TRBV7-9 with TRBJ1-1; tentative D call: TRBD1 (5 bases). Germline CDR1 reads SEHNR; CDR2 reads FQNEAQ (reference sequence). The V and J ends lost 3 bases and 7 bases respectively, with 9 bases between them. The CDR3 runs 12 residues. CDR3 residues: CASSLQGLEAFF. The CDR3, as DNA: TGTGCCAGCAGCTTGCAGGGTCTTGAAGCTTTCTTT.

V and J are TRBV27 and TRBJ2-2; D is ambiguous. Germline values: CDR1 MNHEY, CDR2 SMNVEV (reference sequence). V lost 5 bases, J lost 0 bases, and 7 bases lay in between. CDR3 length: 14 residues. The CDR3 bases are TGTGCCAGCAGTCAGATGCCGAACACCGGGGAGCTGTTTTTT. This translates into CASSQMPNTGELFF.

This clone turned up a few times. The CDR3 DNA reads TGTGCCAGCAGCGAGTCAGGTTCAAGGGATACGCAGTATTTT. Its protein product is CASSESGSRDTQYF. The rearrangement joins TRBV9 to TRBJ2-3; D is uncertain. The V gene lost 3 bases and the J gene lost 6 bases, with 14 bases spanning the gap. This CDR3 has 14 amino acids. CDR1 and CDR2 (germline): SGDLS, YYNGEE.